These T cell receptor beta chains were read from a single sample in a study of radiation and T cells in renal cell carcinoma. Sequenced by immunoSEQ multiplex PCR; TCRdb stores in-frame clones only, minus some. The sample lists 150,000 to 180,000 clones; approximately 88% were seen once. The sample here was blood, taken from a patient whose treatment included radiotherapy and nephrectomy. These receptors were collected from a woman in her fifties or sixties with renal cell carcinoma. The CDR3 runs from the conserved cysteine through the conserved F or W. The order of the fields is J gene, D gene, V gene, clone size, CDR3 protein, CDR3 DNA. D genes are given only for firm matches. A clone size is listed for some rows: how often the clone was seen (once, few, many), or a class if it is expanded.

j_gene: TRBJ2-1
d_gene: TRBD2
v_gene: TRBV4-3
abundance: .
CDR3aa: CASSQAFGTTLSEQFF
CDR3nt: TGCGCCAGCAGCCAAGCTTTCGGGACTACTCTAAGTGAACAGTTCTTC

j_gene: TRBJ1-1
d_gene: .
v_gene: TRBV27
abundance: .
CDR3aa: CASSLKRNTEAFF
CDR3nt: TGTGCCAGCAGTTTAAAACGCAACACTGAAGCTTTCTTT

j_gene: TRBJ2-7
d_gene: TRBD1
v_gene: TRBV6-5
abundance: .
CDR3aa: CASSYPDRIYEQYF
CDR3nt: TGTGCCAGCAGTTACCCGGACAGGATCTACGAGCAGTACTTC

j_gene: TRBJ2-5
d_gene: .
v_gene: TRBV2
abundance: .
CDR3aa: CASSDAPYQETQYF
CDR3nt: TGTGCCAGCAGTGACGCCCCGTACCAAGAGACCCAGTACTTC

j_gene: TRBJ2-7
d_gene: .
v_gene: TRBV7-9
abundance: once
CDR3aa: CASTPDSRHEQYF
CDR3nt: TGTGCCAGCACCCCTGACTCCCGCCACGAGCAGTACTTC

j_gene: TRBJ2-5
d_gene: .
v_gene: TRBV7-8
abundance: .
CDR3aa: CASSLETQYF
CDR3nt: TGTGCCAGCAGCTTAGAGACCCAGTACTTC

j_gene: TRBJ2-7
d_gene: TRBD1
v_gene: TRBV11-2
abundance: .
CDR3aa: CASSLGQGAHEQYF
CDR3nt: TGTGCCAGCAGCTTGGGCCAGGGGGCCCACGAGCAGTACTTC

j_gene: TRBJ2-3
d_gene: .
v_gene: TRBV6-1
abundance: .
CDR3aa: CASTAAGTDTQYF
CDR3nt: TGTGCCAGCACCGCCGCGGGTACAGATACGCAGTATTTT

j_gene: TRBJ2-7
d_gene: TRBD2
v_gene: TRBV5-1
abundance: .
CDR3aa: CASSGLAGTYEQYF
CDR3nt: TGCGCCAGCAGCGGATTAGCGGGGACCTACGAGCAGTACTTC

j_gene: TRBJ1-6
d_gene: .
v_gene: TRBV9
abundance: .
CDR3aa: CASSTRDRMSSPLHF
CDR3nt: TGTGCCAGCAGCACCAGGGACCGGATGAGTTCACCCCTCCACTTT

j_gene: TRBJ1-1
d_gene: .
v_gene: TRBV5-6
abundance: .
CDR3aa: CASSLVQSEAFF
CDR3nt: TGTGCCAGCAGTCTCGTACAGTCTGAAGCTTTCTTT

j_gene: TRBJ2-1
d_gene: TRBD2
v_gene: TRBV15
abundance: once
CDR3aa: CATSRGLAGGSYNEQFF
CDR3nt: TGTGCCACCAGCAGAGGACTAGCGGGGGGGTCCTACAATGAGCAGTTCTTC

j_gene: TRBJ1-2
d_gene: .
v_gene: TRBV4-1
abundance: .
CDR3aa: CASSTPGTDYGYTF
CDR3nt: TGCGCCAGCAGCACGCCGGGGACGGACTATGGCTACACCTTC

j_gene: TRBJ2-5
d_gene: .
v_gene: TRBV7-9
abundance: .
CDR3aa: CASSLVRPGETQYF
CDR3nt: TGTGCCAGCAGCTTAGTTCGGCCTGGGGAGACCCAGTACTTC

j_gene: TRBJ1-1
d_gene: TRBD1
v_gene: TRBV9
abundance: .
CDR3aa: CASSHGGQATEAFF
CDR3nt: TGTGCCAGCAGCCACGGAGGACAGGCGACCGAAGCTTTCTTT

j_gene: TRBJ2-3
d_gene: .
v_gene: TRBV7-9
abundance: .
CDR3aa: CASSLEGSGTDTQYF
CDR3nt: TGTGCCAGCAGCTTGGAGGGGTCGGGTACAGATACGCAGTATTTT